This passage covers 19 T cell receptor beta chains from one sample sequenced in a study of T cell responses to AZD1222 COVID-19 vaccine. Assay used: immunoSEQ multiplex PCR; TCRdb lists only in-frame clones, some missing. The sample lists some 97,000 clones; just under 90% were seen once. The sequencing used peripheral blood, collected on day 0 of AZD1222 vaccination. The receptors originated from an adult in good health.

A few counts support this clone. The chain carries TRBV18 and TRBJ1-5; D ambiguous. Germline CDR1 reads KGHSH; CDR2 reads LQKENI. The length of the CDR3 is 14 residues. Trimming cost V 5 bases and J 1 base, with 9 bases left between them. In DNA, the CDR3 is TGTGCCAGCTCAATACAGCCGAGCAATCAGCCCCAGCATTTT. As protein: CASSIQPSNQPQHF. The whole variable domain, remainder taken from reference TRBV18 and TRBJ1-5, is NAGVMQNPRHLVRRRGQEARLRCSPMKGHSHVYWYRQLPEEGLKFMVYLQKENIIDESGMPKERFSAEFPKEGPSILRIQQVVRGDSAAYFCASSIQPSNQPQHFGDGTRLSIL.

The V gene is TRBV3-1 (or the pseudogene TRBV3-2), the J gene TRBJ1-1; D ambiguous. The CDR3 sequence is 13 residues long. Germline V CDR1 and CDR2: LGHDT, YNNKEL (reference sequence). Trimming cost V 0 bases and J 6 bases, with 8 bases left between them. CDR3 residues: CASSQDLGSEAFF. DNA of the CDR3: TGTGCCAGCAGCCAAGATTTAGGTTCTGAAGCTTTCTTT.

This chain connects TRBV5-1 to TRBJ2-1; TRBD2 matches at 12 bases. Trimming cost V 4 bases and J 11 bases; bases outside gene matches: 13. The germline gives CDR1 SGHRS, CDR2 YFSETQ. The CDR3 has 16 amino acids. The CDR3 nucleotides are TGCGCCAGCAGCCTACTAGCGGGGGGCCCCTCCGTGAAGCAGTTCTTC. Translation: CASSLLAGGPSVKQFF.

Here the CDR3 reads CASSIDRRARTDTQYF. CDR3 sequence (DNA): TGTGCCAGTAGTATAGATCGCAGGGCCCGCACAGATACGCAGTATTTT. The V gene is TRBV19, the J gene TRBJ2-3, with D possibly matching TRBD1 (5 bases). The CDR3 runs 16 residues. The ends were cut back, 0 bases at V and 1 base at J, with 11 bases in the middle. Germline V gene sequence: CDR1 LNHDA, CDR2 SQIVND (reference sequence).

V and J are TRBV9 and TRBJ1-3, with 7 bases identical to TRBD1. The CDR3 is made up of 15 amino acids. Germline V lookup: CDR1 SGDLS, CDR2 YYNGEE. Trimming at V came to 4 bases and at J to 0 bases, leaving 4 bases not matched to a gene. CDR3 nucleotide sequence: TGTGCCAGCAGCACCACAGGGGTCTCTGGAAACACCATATATTTT. It specifies CASSTTGVSGNTIYF.

The genes are TRBV6-5 and TRBJ1-2; 7 bases fit TRBD1. CDR1 is MNHEY and CDR2 is SVGAGI in the germline V gene. The CDR3 runs 12 residues. V shed 6 bases, J shed 6 bases, and the junction held 4 bases outside the gene matches. CDR3 sequence: CASRTGLHGYTF. The CDR3 bases are TGTGCCAGCAGGACAGGGCTACATGGCTACACCTTC.

The V and J genes are TRBV7-2 and TRBJ2-2; D unclear. Germline V gene lookup returns CDR1 SGHTA and CDR2 FQGNSA. V dropped 5 bases and J dropped 1 base, with 8 bases sitting between them. This CDR3 comprises 14 residues. Written as DNA, the CDR3 is TGTGCCAGCAGCATCGGTGTGAACACCGGGGAGCTGTTTTTT. Its protein is CASSIGVNTGELFF.

CDR3 DNA sequence: TGTGCCACCAGCAGGACGGGGAGTGCAACTAATGAAAAACTGTTTTTT. Residues: CATSRTGSATNEKLFF. This chain connects TRBV15 to TRBJ1-4; unclear D gene. The V gene's germline CDR1 is LNHNV and CDR2 YYDKDF (reference sequence). The CDR3 is made up of 16 amino acids. Trimming took 3 bases from V and 0 from J, leaving 11 bases between them.

The chain carries TRBV24-1 and TRBJ1-2; D ambiguous. Trimming took 3 bases from V and 1 from J, leaving 5 bases between them. There are 13 residues in the CDR3. Germline V CDR1 and CDR2: KGHDR, SFDVKD. The CDR3 DNA reads TGTGCCACCAGTGATCGACATAACTATGGCTACACCTTC. It yields the protein CATSDRHNYGYTF.

The rearrangement uses TRBV18 and TRBJ2-1, with D perhaps matching TRBD1 (5 bases). The CDR3 extends over 14 amino acids. Per the germline V gene, CDR1 is KGHSH and CDR2 is LQKENI. The V gene lost 6 bases and the J gene lost 4 bases, with 13 bases spanning the gap. CDR3 region: CASSKSRDYNEQFF. CDR3 in DNA: TGTGCCAGCTCCAAAAGCAGGGATTACAATGAGCAGTTCTTC.

This rearrangement joins TRBV28 to TRBJ2-7; possible D gene TRBD1, 6 bases. The CDR3 totals 15 residues. V dropped 7 bases and J dropped 2 bases, with 18 bases sitting between them. Per germline, CDR1 MDHEN and CDR2 SYDVKM. Written as DNA, the CDR3 is TGTGCCAGCAAGGGGGAACCAGGCCTCCCCTACGAGCAGTACTTC. This encodes CASKGEPGLPYEQYF.

This chain links TRBV29-1 with TRBJ1-4, with D tentatively TRBD1 (5 bases). Between the trimmed V and J ends, which lost 3 bases and 5 bases, there was a span of 10 bases. Germline values: CDR1 SQVTM, CDR2 ANQGSEA. The CDR3 runs to 13 residues. The CDR3 DNA sequence: TGCAGCGTTGATTGGCAGGGCAATGAAAAACTGTTTTTT. Translating gives CSVDWQGNEKLFF.

V usage is TRBV5-4 and J usage is TRBJ1-1, with D hard to call. Germline-derived CDR1 and CDR2 are SGHNT and YYREEE (reference sequence). CDR3 length: 14 amino acids. Deletions cut 1 base from V and 4 bases from J, with 11 bases between. CDR3 in DNA: TGTGCCAGCAGCTTGCGGTCGGGAGGCACTGAAGCTTTCTTT. Residues: CASSLRSGGTEAFF.

The chain links TRBV27 to TRBJ1-3; 9 bases are a match to TRBD1. Germline V CDR1 and CDR2: MNHEY, SMNVEV (reference sequence). Trimming cost V 5 bases and J 1 base; bases outside gene matches: 15. The CDR3 is 19 amino acids. This CDR3 reads CASSPRRPGTGSSGNTIYF. The CDR3 region has the DNA TGTGCCAGCAGTCCAAGACGTCCCGGGACAGGGAGTTCTGGAAACACCATATATTTT.

The rearrangement links TRBV18 to TRBJ1-4; possibly TRBD1 for D (5 bases). Germline CDR1 KGHSH, CDR2 LQKENI. The CDR3 is 16 residues long. Trimming pared 0 bases from V and 0 bases from J, leaving 8 bases between. CDR3 sequence: CASSPPGTATNEKLFF. In DNA, the CDR3 is TGTGCCAGCTCACCACCTGGGACGGCAACTAATGAAAAACTGTTTTTT.

The genes are TRBV4-2 and TRBJ1-2; D remains unclear. Germline V gene data show CDR1 as LGHNA and CDR2 as YNFKEQ. The CDR3 loop spans 14 amino acids. The V end was cut by 4 bases, the J end by 8 bases, with 17 bases between. CDR3 sequence (DNA): TGTGCCAGCAGCCCCCGGACGAGAGGTGTGGGCTACACCTTC. This codes for CASSPRTRGVGYTF.

This chain links TRBV7-2 with TRBJ2-1; D is tentatively TRBD1 or TRBD2 (5 bases each). There are 14 residues in the CDR3. Trimming stripped 5 bases from V and 4 bases from J, with 12 bases between. Germline-derived CDR1 and CDR2 are SGHTA and FQGNSA. CDR3 DNA sequence: TGTGCCAGCAGCCTCCGGGGCGAATACAATGAGCAGTTCTTC. This codes for CASSLRGEYNEQFF.

V gene TRBV6-2 or TRBV6-3 combines with J gene TRBJ1-4; D perhaps matches TRBD1 (6 bases). Trimming removed 5 bases from V and 0 bases from J, with 16 bases in between. Germline V gene data show CDR1 as MNHEY and CDR2 as SVGEGT. The CDR3 is 17 residues long. CDR3 region: CASSTGQGRATNEKLFF. The CDR3 region has the DNA TGTGCCAGCAGTACGGGCCAGGGGAGAGCAACTAATGAAAAACTGTTTTTT.

The chain has TRBV7-3 and TRBJ2-3; D not resolved. Between the trimmed V and J ends, which lost 3 bases and 4 bases, there was a span of 14 bases. Germline V gene sequence: CDR1 SGHTA, CDR2 FQGTGA. CDR3 size: 15 residues. CDR3 protein: CASSLASGRADTQYF. In DNA, the CDR3 is TGTGCCAGCAGCTTGGCCTCCGGTCGGGCAGATACGCAGTATTTT.